One sample yielded the 19 T cell receptor beta chains listed below, sequenced in a study of T cell changes during pregnancy in multiple sclerosis. Sequencing used immunoSEQ multiplex PCR; TCRdb keeps in-frame clones, though not all of them. The table lists about 40,000 clones, about 92% of them singletons. The sample in question was CD8+ T cells from peripheral blood mononuclear cells, obtained in the first trimester of pregnancy. These receptor sequences come from a female donor with multiple sclerosis, enrolled in a pregnancy study.

The rearrangement joins TRBV7-6 to TRBJ2-3; TRBD2 matches 10 bases. V gave up 6 bases and J gave up 4 bases; unmatched junction bases: 7. The CDR3 covers 15 residues. Germline V gene sequence: CDR1 SGHVS, CDR2 FNYEAQ. This CDR3 is CASSLAGESPDTQYF. Written as DNA, the CDR3 is TGTGCCAGCAGTCTAGCGGGAGAGTCCCCAGATACGCAGTATTTT.

This chain joins TRBV4-1 and TRBJ2-3; D is possibly TRBD1 (6 bases). Germline V gives CDR1 MGHRA, CDR2 YSYEKL. Trimming took off 1 base at V and 3 bases at J, with 14 bases between the two ends. This CDR3 spans 16 amino acids. The CDR3 sequence: CASSQVSGDWTDTQYF. The DNA for the CDR3 is TGCGCCAGCAGCCAAGTGTCAGGGGATTGGACAGATACGCAGTATTTT.

This clone was detected only once. This rearrangement joins TRBV13 to TRBJ1-4; TRBD1 is a possible D gene (6 bases). Trimming took 3 bases from V and 8 from J, leaving 10 bases between them. Germline loops: CDR1 PRHDT, CDR2 FYEKMQ (reference sequence). This CDR3 contains 13 residues. DNA of the CDR3: TGTGCCAGCAGCTTTTGGCAGGGGGAAAAACTGTTTTTT. Its protein product is CASSFWQGEKLFF.

The V gene is TRBV29-1, the J gene TRBJ2-5; a possible D gene is TRBD1 (6 bases). The CDR3 is 14 residues long. Between the trimmed V and J ends, which lost 1 base and 2 bases, there was a span of 11 bases. Germline lookup yields CDR1 SQVTM and CDR2 ANQGSEA. The CDR3 protein is CSVEASGTQETQYF. The CDR3 DNA is TGCAGCGTTGAAGCCTCCGGGACACAAGAGACCCAGTACTTC. Full variable domain (missing parts from reference TRBV29-1 and TRBJ2-5): SAVISQKPSRDICQRGTSLTIQCQVDSQVTMMFWYRQQPGQSLTLIATANQGSEATYESGFVIDKFPISRPNLTFSTLTVSNMSPEDSSIYLCSVEASGTQETQYFGPGTRLLVL.

The chain combines TRBV27 with TRBJ2-7; D might be TRBD1 (5 bases). The germline V gene encodes CDR1 MNHEY and CDR2 SMNVEV (reference sequence). This CDR3 has 13 amino acids. V lost 3 bases and J lost 2, with 8 bases in between. CDR3 protein: CASSFGQAYEQYF. CDR3 nucleotide sequence: TGTGCCAGCAGTTTTGGACAAGCCTACGAGCAGTACTTC.

The chain uses TRBV7-3 and TRBJ1-1; TRBD1 matches at 7 bases. The CDR3 loop spans 15 amino acids. Unmatched junction bases numbered 9, after V lost 5 bases and J lost 3 bases. Per germline, CDR1 SGHTA and CDR2 FQGTGA. CDR3 sequence reads: CASSRDSTLYTEAFF. As DNA, the CDR3 is TGTGCCAGCAGCCGGGACAGCACGCTTTACACTGAAGCTTTCTTT.

The chain employs TRBV9 and TRBJ2-7, with 9 bases aligning to TRBD2. Germline assignment: CDR1 SGDLS and CDR2 YYNGEE. The CDR3 length is 15 residues. V was clipped by 0 bases and J by 2 bases; unmatched bases: 3. The CDR3, as DNA: TGTGCCAGCAGCGTAGATGCGGGGGGGCCCTACGAGCAGTACTTC. It translates to CASSVDAGGPYEQYF. Together with reference TRBV9 and TRBJ2-7, the CDR3 gives the full variable domain: DSGVTQTPKHLITATGQRVTLRCSPRSGDLSVYWYQQSLDQGLQFLIQYYNGEERAKGNILERFSAQQFPDLHSELNLSSLELGDSALYFCASSVDAGGPYEQYFGPGTRLTVT.

The chain recombines TRBV23-1 with TRBJ1-1; TRBD1 aligns across 7 bases. TRBV23-1 is reported as an ORF; its role is uncertain. The CDR3 covers 18 residues. Germline trimming cut 3 bases from V and 4 bases from J; bases unmatched to any gene: 17. The CDR3 sequence is CASSHSGQTTTWGTEAFF. The CDR3 bases are TGCGCCAGCAGTCACTCGGGACAGACAACCACCTGGGGCACTGAAGCTTTCTTT.

In nucleotides, the CDR3 is TGTGCCAGCAGTTTACTAGGGGGCAACGTGAACACTGAAGCTTTCTTT. It specifies CASSLLGGNVNTEAFF. This rearrangement joins TRBV27 to TRBJ1-1, with 7 bases lining up with TRBD1. There are 16 residues in the CDR3. CDR1 and CDR2 (germline): MNHEY, SMNVEV (reference sequence). J lost 0 bases, V lost 2 bases, and 6 bases had no gene match.

This clone was detected only a few times. The chain combines TRBV2 with TRBJ2-1; the D gene is possibly TRBD2 (5 bases). This CDR3 spans 13 amino acids. Trimming took 8 bases from V and 0 from J, leaving 8 bases between them. In germline, CDR1 is SNHLY, CDR2 FYNNEI. The CDR3 sequence is CASFGGSYNEQFF. CDR3 coding DNA: TGTGCCAGCTTCGGAGGCTCCTACAATGAGCAGTTCTTC.

The count of this clone is one. This chain links TRBV14 with TRBJ1-2; no firm D call. Germline CDR1 SGHDN, CDR2 FVKESK. The CDR3 is 13 residues long. V lost 2 bases and J lost 7, with 11 bases in between. CDR3 DNA sequence: TGTGCCAGCAGCCAATGGGGAGGAAGTGGCTACACCTTC. It encodes CASSQWGGSGYTF.

The chain uses TRBV6-5 and TRBJ2-5, with no clear D. V gave up 5 bases and J gave up 2 bases, with 12 bases separating them. CDR3 length: 14 residues. CDR1 is MNHEY, CDR2 SVGAGI, per germline. The CDR3 DNA reads TGTGCCAGCAGTCTGGCGGCAGAACAAGAGACCCAGTACTTC. Translation gives CASSLAAEQETQYF.

The chain uses TRBV7-9 and TRBJ2-7, with 9 positions matching TRBD1. CDR1 is SEHNR, CDR2 FQNEAQ, per germline (reference sequence). V lost 5 bases and J lost 2; bases outside the gene matches: 10. The CDR3 runs to 16 residues. Here the CDR3 reads CASSPYRTGETYEQYF. The CDR3 DNA reads TGTGCCAGCAGCCCCTATCGGACAGGGGAGACCTACGAGCAGTACTTC.

The chain recombines TRBV11-2 with TRBJ1-5; TRBD1 matches 8 bases. From germline, CDR1 is SGHAT and CDR2 FQNNGV. Unmatched junction bases numbered 9, after V lost 0 bases and J lost 5 bases. The CDR3 loop spans 17 amino acids. The CDR3 bases are TGTGCCAGCAGCTTAGACCCACAGGGGGTAGTCGATCAGCCCCAGCATTTT. Protein: CASSLDPQGVVDQPQHF.

V is TRBV7-9 and J is TRBJ2-1; 7 positions agree with TRBD2. Germline-derived CDR1 and CDR2 are SEHNR and FQNEAQ (reference sequence). The V and J ends lost 5 bases and 12 bases, in that order; junction bases with no gene match: 10. The CDR3 contains 13 residues. The CDR3 protein is CASSPGGYLGQFF. CDR3 sequence (DNA): TGTGCCAGCAGCCCCGGGGGGTACCTCGGGCAGTTCTTC.

This sequence joins TRBV29-1 and TRBJ2-1; 10 bases map to TRBD1. Germline CDR1 SQVTM, CDR2 ANQGSEA. The CDR3 has 15 amino acids. The V segment lost 3 bases and the J segment 8 bases; nucleotides outside the gene matches: 10. CDR3 in amino acids: CSVDTGTGEVDEQFF. The CDR3 DNA is TGCAGCGTTGATACCGGGACAGGGGAGGTAGATGAGCAGTTCTTC.

This rearrangement joins TRBV27 to TRBJ1-1; D is unresolved. From germline, CDR1 is MNHEY and CDR2 SMNVEV (reference sequence). This CDR3 is 14 amino acids long. V was clipped by 0 bases and J by 6 bases, with 11 bases between them. The CDR3 nucleotides read TGTGCCAGCAGTTTATCGATACATCTTGCTGAAGCTTTCTTT. Amino acids: CASSLSIHLAEAFF.

The CDR3 DNA reads as TGTGCCAGCAGCCCGGACTTGGGCGGCCCTTGGTACACCTTC. It specifies CASSPDLGGPWYTF. The chain combines TRBV7-4 with TRBJ1-2; D is undetermined. CDR1 and CDR2 (germline): SGHVT, SQSDAQ. Deletions cut 5 bases from V and 11 bases from J, with 21 bases between. This CDR3 spans 14 amino acids. The whole variable domain, filled in from reference TRBV7-4 and TRBJ1-2, reads GAGVSQSPRYKVAKRGRDVALRCDSISGHVTLYWYRQTLGQGSEVLTYSQSDAQRDKSGRPSGRFSAERPERSVSTLKIQRTEQGDSAVYLCASSPDLGGPWYTFGSGTRLTVV.

This chain joins TRBV27 and TRBJ2-7; maybe TRBD1 (6 bases). The germline V gene has CDR1 MNHEY and CDR2 SMNVEV (reference sequence). This CDR3 has 14 amino acids. Trimming removed 5 bases from V and 2 bases from J, with 13 bases in between. DNA for the CDR3: TGTGCCAGCAGTACCGGGACATTTCCCTACGAGCAGTACTTC. This gives the protein CASSTGTFPYEQYF.